One and the same sample provided the 26 T cell receptor beta chains below, sequenced in a study of early T cells in non-severe SARS-CoV-2 infection. TCRdb analysed the 5' RACE reads with MiXCR anew, one entry per CDR3 protein. Of around 27,000 distinct CDR3 sequences in the sample, over 8.5% were seen once. The sample was whole blood. These receptors were obtained from an adult who was a healthcare worker with PCR-confirmed SARS-CoV-2 infection or an uninfected control (not recorded which).

The rearrangement links TRBV20-1 to TRBJ2-7; possibly TRBD1 or TRBD2 for D (5 bases each). CDR1 and CDR2 (germline): DFQATT, SNEGSKA (reference sequence). Trimming took off 0 bases at V and 5 bases at J, with 17 bases between the two ends. The CDR3 is made up of 15 amino acids. The CDR3 region has the DNA TGCAGTGCTAGAGATGGGACCTCCTCAAGCGACGAGCAGTACTTC. It translates to CSARDGTSSSDEQYF.

This clonotype came up many times. The chain recombines TRBV12-3 or TRBV12-4 with TRBJ2-3; 12 positions agree with TRBD2. The CDR3 is 15 residues long. V gave up 7 bases and J gave up 3 bases; unmatched junction bases: 5. The CDR3 sequence is CASNPTSGGTDTQYF. The DNA for the CDR3 is TGTGCCAGCAACCCGACTAGCGGGGGAACAGATACGCAGTATTTT.

Many counts were recorded for this clonotype. CDR3 in amino acids: CASGWGGYNEQFF. CDR3 DNA: TGTGCCAGCGGGTGGGGGGGTTACAATGAGCAGTTCTTC. V usage is TRBV6-2 or TRBV6-3 and J usage is TRBJ2-1; 7 bases agree with TRBD2. With 8 bases clipped from V and 4 bases from J, the junction kept 5 bases outside the gene matches. The length of the CDR3 is 13 residues. Per the germline V gene, CDR1 is MNHEY and CDR2 is SVGEGT.

This clonotype showed up many times. The chain uses TRBV11-1 and TRBJ1-1, with TRBD1 matching 11 bases. CDR3 size: 14 residues. With V trimmed by 4 bases and J by 10 bases, 8 bases remained unmatched. CDR1 and CDR2 (germline): SGHAT, FQDESV (reference sequence). CDR3 nucleotide sequence: TGTGCCAGCAGCTCTCCCGGGACAGGGGGTCGAGCTTTCTTT. It translates to CASSSPGTGGRAFF.

This clonotype was observed many times. This chain joins TRBV18 and TRBJ1-1; no reliable D call. From germline, CDR1 is KGHSH and CDR2 LQKENI. V shed 3 bases and J shed 3 bases, with 8 bases lying between them. The CDR3 contains 13 residues. CDR3 nucleotides: TGTGCCAGCTCACCTCAGAGGGACACTGAAGCTTTCTTT. Amino acids: CASSPQRDTEAFF.

This clonotype was recorded many times. The V gene is TRBV7-9, the J gene TRBJ1-2; D uncertain. Germline CDR1 reads SEHNR; CDR2 reads FQNEAQ (reference sequence). The CDR3 is made up of 12 amino acids. V was cut by 5 bases and J by 4 bases, with 8 bases left in between. CDR3 DNA sequence: TGTGCCAGCAGCCTGTACGGCTATGGCTACACCTTC. Amino acid sequence: CASSLYGYGYTF. Drawing the rest from reference TRBV7-9 and TRBJ1-2, the complete variable domain is DTGVSQNPRHKITKRGQNVTFRCDPISEHNRLYWYRQTLGQGPEFLTYFQNEAQLEKSRLLSDRFSAERPKGSFSTLEIQRTEQGDSAMYLCASSLYGYGYTFGSGTRLTVV.

In this sample, this clonotype turned up a few times. The V and J genes are TRBV18 and TRBJ2-7; 7 bases fit TRBD1. CDR3 length: 15 residues. Germline V gene lookup returns CDR1 KGHSH and CDR2 LQKENI. The V gene end was trimmed by 5 bases and the J gene end by 2 bases; junction bases not matched to a gene: 9. Written as DNA, the CDR3 is TGTGCCAGCTCATTTTTAACAGGGGTGCCCTACGAGCAGTACTTC. Residues: CASSFLTGVPYEQYF.

This clonotype has a count of ten or more. The chain couples TRBV7-2 to TRBJ1-2, with unresolved D. The CDR3 is made up of 14 amino acids. Germline V gives CDR1 SGHTA, CDR2 FQGNSA. Trimming left V 3 bases short and J 4 bases short, with 12 bases between. For the CDR3, the DNA is TGTGCCAGCAGCTTGGGAGATTCCATCTATGGCTACACCTTC. The encoded protein is CASSLGDSIYGYTF. Looking up the rest from reference TRBV7-2 and TRBJ1-2 gives the full variable domain: GAGVSQSPSNKVTEKGKDVELRCDPISGHTALYWYRQSLGQGLEFLIYFQGNSAPDKSGLPSDRFSAERTGGSVSTLTIQRTQQEDSAVYLCASSLGDSIYGYTFGSGTRLTVV.

The sample holds a few counts of this clonotype. The rearrangement links TRBV7-2 to TRBJ2-2; TRBD1 might be the D (6 bases). The germline CDR1 and CDR2 sequences are SGHTA and FQGNSA. The CDR3 loop spans 13 amino acids. Trimming took 8 bases from V and 4 from J, leaving 11 bases between them. This CDR3 is CASSTGPTGELFF. In DNA form, the CDR3 reads TGTGCCAGCTCGACAGGTCCCACCGGGGAGCTGTTTTTT.

This clonotype showed up many times. The rearrangement links TRBV5-1 to TRBJ2-1; D assignment may be TRBD1 or TRBD2 (6 bases each). CDR1 and CDR2 (germline): SGHRS, YFSETQ. This CDR3 contains 15 residues. V was clipped by 0 bases and J by 7 bases, with 14 bases between them. This CDR3 reads CASSLGPGAKNEQFF. In DNA form, the CDR3 reads TGCGCCAGCAGCTTGGGACCGGGGGCTAAAAATGAGCAGTTCTTC.

This clonotype was observed many times. The chain couples TRBV15 to TRBJ2-1, with D uncertain. V lost 1 base and J 8 bases, leaving 6 bases between the germline ends. CDR1 is LNHNV and CDR2 is YYDKDF in the germline V gene (reference sequence). The CDR3 is made up of 12 amino acids. The CDR3 sequence is CATSRAAYEQFF. CDR3 nucleotide sequence: TGTGCCACCAGCAGAGCGGCATATGAGCAGTTCTTC.

In this sample, this clonotype turned up many times. The V and J genes are TRBV4-1 and TRBJ1-2; 7 nucleotides align to TRBD1. The CDR3 extends over 15 amino acids. The trim removed 6 bases at V and 4 bases at J, leaving 11 bases unmatched. Germline V CDR1 and CDR2: MGHRA, YSYEKL. The CDR3 nucleotides read TGCGCCAGCAGTCAATCCCAGGGGGATGGCTATGGCTACACCTTC. Amino acids: CASSQSQGDGYGYTF.

Ten or more counts support this clonotype. The chain recombines TRBV6-2 or TRBV6-3 with TRBJ1-5, with 8 bases lining up with TRBD1. The germline CDR1 and CDR2 sequences are MNHEY and SVGEGT. The CDR3 has 14 amino acids. J lost 7 bases, V lost 2 bases, and 4 bases had no gene match. DNA of the CDR3: TGTGCCAGCAGTTACGGCAGGGGGCCCCAGCCCCAGCATTTT. This codes for CASSYGRGPQPQHF.

This clonotype was seen repeatedly, ten times or more. V is TRBV7-6 and J is TRBJ1-2; unclear D gene. Germline loops: CDR1 SGHVS, CDR2 FNYEAQ. The CDR3 totals 13 residues. V was cut by 5 bases and J by 3 bases, with 10 bases left in between. CDR3 amino acids: CASSQQSYYGYTF. The CDR3, as DNA: TGTGCCAGCAGCCAACAGTCTTACTATGGCTACACCTTC.

This clonotype was seen repeatedly, ten times or more. CDR3 protein: CASSSHYYEQYF. The CDR3, as DNA: TGTGCCAGCAGCTCTCACTACTACGAGCAGTACTTC. The genes are TRBV7-9 and TRBJ2-7, with D unresolved. This CDR3 contains 12 residues. Germline assignment: CDR1 SEHNR and CDR2 FQNEAQ (reference sequence). V shed 4 bases and J shed 3 bases, with 7 bases lying between them.

This clonotype was seen ten or more times. V is TRBV11-3 and J is TRBJ2-6; D not resolved. CDR3 length equals 14 residues. The germline CDR1 and CDR2 sequences are SGHNT and YENEEA. Trimming shortened V by 2 bases and J by 0 bases, and 2 bases separated the two germline ends. CDR3 region: CASSLHSGANVLTF. CDR3 DNA: TGTGCCAGCAGCTTACACTCTGGGGCCAACGTCCTGACTTTC.

This clonotype was recorded many times. The chain employs TRBV7-9 and TRBJ2-5; no reliable D call. Germline CDR1 and CDR2: SEHNR and FQNEAQ (reference sequence). V lost 5 bases and J lost 7, with 11 bases in between. This CDR3 region has 12 residues. The CDR3 protein is CASSAGRLTQYF. The CDR3 DNA is TGTGCCAGCAGCGCCGGCAGGTTGACCCAGTACTTC.

This clonotype was detected ten times or more. The CDR3 DNA reads as TGCAGCGTCGGAGGACCGAACCAAGAGACCCAGTACTTC. Translating it yields CSVGGPNQETQYF. V is TRBV29-1 and J is TRBJ2-5, with a tentative D call TRBD2 (5 bases). CDR3 length: 13 amino acids. V shed 6 bases and J shed 0 bases, with 11 bases lying between them. The V gene's germline CDR1 is SQVTM and CDR2 ANQGSEA.

This clonotype was counted many times. The J gene is TRBJ2-3, the V gene TRBV6-5, with D possibly matching TRBD1 (6 bases). The CDR3 contains 15 residues. Trimming stripped 4 bases from V and 3 bases from J, with 14 bases between. CDR1 and CDR2 (germline): MNHEY, SVGAGI. CDR3 loop: CASSSGHTGTDTQYF. The CDR3 bases are TGTGCCAGCAGTTCGGGACACACAGGGACAGATACGCAGTATTTT.

This clonotype was picked up a small number of times. The chain recombines TRBV7-2 with TRBJ1-2; TRBD1 matches at 9 bases. J lost 4 bases, V lost 0 bases, and 3 bases had no gene match. The CDR3 extends over 15 amino acids. CDR1 and CDR2 from the germline V gene are SGHTA and FQGNSA. The CDR3 DNA is TGTGCCAGCAGCTTAGCGGGGACAGGGAGCTATGGCTACACCTTC. It encodes CASSLAGTGSYGYTF.

The V gene is TRBV6-4, the J gene TRBJ2-3, with D unresolved. Trimming left V 2 bases short and J 2 bases short, with 5 bases between. Germline CDR1 MRHNA, CDR2 SNTAGT. There are 13 residues in the CDR3. The CDR3 reads CASSDPNTDTQYF. The CDR3 DNA reads as TGTGCCAGCAGTGACCCGAACACAGATACGCAGTATTTT.

This clonotype was counted a few times. This chain joins TRBV18 and TRBJ1-5, with D possibly matching TRBD1 (5 bases). V was shortened by 3 bases and J by 3 bases, with 12 bases between the two germline ends. CDR3 size: 15 residues. Germline values: CDR1 KGHSH, CDR2 LQKENI. The CDR3 nucleotides read TGTGCCAGCTCACCCACGACAGCTAACAATCAGCCCCAGCATTTT. It encodes CASSPTTANNQPQHF.

This clonotype was recorded at least ten times. The rearrangement links TRBV14 to TRBJ1-4; 7 nucleotides match TRBD1. The CDR3 length is 14 residues. Germline V lookup: CDR1 SGHDN, CDR2 FVKESK. After removal of 6 bases from V and 8 bases from J, the junction contained 9 bases not matched to a gene. The CDR3 DNA follows: TGTGCCAGCAGTCGGGACAGCCCGAGAGAAAAACTGTTTTTT. Translation: CASSRDSPREKLFF.

This clonotype was detected many times. The chain joins TRBV29-1 to TRBJ1-2, with unresolved D. Germline CDR1 and CDR2: SQVTM and ANQGSEA. V was cut by 5 bases and J by 0 bases, with 10 bases left in between. The CDR3 totals 13 residues. The CDR3 DNA sequence: TGCAGCGTTCGGGCGTTCTCTAACTATGGCTACACCTTC. Translating gives CSVRAFSNYGYTF. Full variable domain (outside the CDR3, taken from reference TRBV29-1 and TRBJ1-2): SAVISQKPSRDICQRGTSLTIQCQVDSQVTMMFWYRQQPGQSLTLIATANQGSEATYESGFVIDKFPISRPNLTFSTLTVSNMSPEDSSIYLCSVRAFSNYGYTFGSGTRLTVV.

This clonotype was counted at least ten times. The chain is built from TRBV10-3 and TRBJ1-2, with 8 nucleotides matching TRBD1. Germline lookup yields CDR1 ENHRY and CDR2 SYGVKD. The length of the CDR3 is 15 residues. The V and J ends lost 4 bases and 4 bases, in that order; junction bases with no gene match: 8. The CDR3 nucleotides are TGTGCCATCAGTGGACAGGGGAAGTTTGGCTATGGCTACACCTTC. Its protein is CAISGQGKFGYGYTF.

The chain uses TRBV9 and TRBJ2-5, with D unclear. There are 13 residues in the CDR3. Germline lookup yields CDR1 SGDLS and CDR2 YYNGEE. The V end was cut by 4 bases, the J end by 3 bases, with 10 bases between. The CDR3 spells CASSLTREETQYF. The DNA for the CDR3 is TGTGCCAGCAGCCTCACCCGGGAAGAGACCCAGTACTTC.